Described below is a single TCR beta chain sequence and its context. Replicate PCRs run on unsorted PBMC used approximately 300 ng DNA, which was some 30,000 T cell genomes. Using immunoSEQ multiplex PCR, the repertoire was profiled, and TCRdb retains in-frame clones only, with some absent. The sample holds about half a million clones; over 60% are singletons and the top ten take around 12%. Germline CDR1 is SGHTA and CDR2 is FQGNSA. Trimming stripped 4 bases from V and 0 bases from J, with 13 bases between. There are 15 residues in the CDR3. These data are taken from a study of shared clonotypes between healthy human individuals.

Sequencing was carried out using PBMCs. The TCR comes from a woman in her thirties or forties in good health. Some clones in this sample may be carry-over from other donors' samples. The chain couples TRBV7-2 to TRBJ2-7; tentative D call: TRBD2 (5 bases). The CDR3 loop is CASSYKGLSSYEQYF. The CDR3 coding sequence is TGTGCCAGCAGCTATAAAGGACTGAGCTCCTACGAGCAGTACTTC.